The clone carrying this T cell receptor (beta chain) was detected a few times. TCRdb analysed the 5' RACE reads with MiXCR anew, one entry per CDR3 protein. Among roughly 40,000 distinct CDR3 sequences, roughly 9.6% were seen once, and the ten largest hold approximately 1.4%. These data come from a study of CD8 T cells in ankylosing spondylitis. The V end was cut by 2 bases, the J end by 4 bases, with 11 bases between. Per the germline V gene, CDR1 is MDHEN and CDR2 is SYDVKM. The CDR3 extends over 15 amino acids. The chain joins TRBV28 to TRBJ2-2; D gene ambiguous. The TCR originated in a male donor with ankylosing spondylitis or in good health (not recorded which). The sequenced material came from blood, either unsorted or a sorted T cell fraction (not recorded which). The CDR3 reads CASSLRRGVTGELFF. DNA of the CDR3: TGTGCCAGCAGTTTAAGGCGTGGGGTCACCGGGGAGCTGTTTTTT.